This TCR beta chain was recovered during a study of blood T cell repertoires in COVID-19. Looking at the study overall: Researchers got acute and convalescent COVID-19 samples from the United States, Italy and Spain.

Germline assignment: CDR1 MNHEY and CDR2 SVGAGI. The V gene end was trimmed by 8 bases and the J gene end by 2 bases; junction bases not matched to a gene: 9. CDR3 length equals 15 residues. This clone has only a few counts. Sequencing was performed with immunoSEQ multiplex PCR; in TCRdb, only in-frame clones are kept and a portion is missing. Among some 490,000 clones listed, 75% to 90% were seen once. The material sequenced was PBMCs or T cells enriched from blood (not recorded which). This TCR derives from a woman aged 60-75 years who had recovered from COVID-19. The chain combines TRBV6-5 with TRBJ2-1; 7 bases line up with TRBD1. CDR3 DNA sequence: TGTGCCAGCGGATTGGACACAGGGGCCTACAATGAGCAGTTCTTC. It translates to CASGLDTGAYNEQFF.